This is a list of T cell receptor beta chains from one sample in a study of T-cell memory formation after mild COVID-19. TCRdb redid the calling of the 5' RACE reads with MiXCR, one entry per CDR3 protein. The sample records around 400,000 distinct CDR3 sequences, 20% to 25% being singletons. Sequenced sample: PBMCs or a T cell subset sorted from them (not recorded which). These TCRs come from an adult woman who had mild COVID-19 (a few samples of this study predate the infection). Cell type and time point are not known. The CDR3 runs from the conserved cysteine through the conserved F or W. Expanded clones are given a class, and other clones once, few, many or no size at all.

v_call	j_call	clone_size	cdr3_aa
TRBV5-1	TRBJ2-7	few	CASKSLAGGNEQYF
TRBV2	TRBJ1-1	few	CASRPNRGFEAFF
TRBV18	TRBJ1-6	few	CASSQDRKNSPLHF
TRBV7-2	TRBJ2-3	few	CASSLTGTSTDTQYF
TRBV18	TRBJ1-4	NA	CASSQGTAGTGYEKLFF
TRBV18	TRBJ2-4	NA	CASSRGTGLGNIQYF
TRBV11-2	TRBJ1-1	NA	CASWDRATEAFF
TRBV7-9	TRBJ1-1	few	CASSSAWTDPNTEAFF
TRBV12-3/TRBV12-4	TRBJ1-4	few	CASSLPRGREKLFF
TRBV7-9	TRBJ2-7	few	CAAGRGWYEQYF
TRBV29-1	TRBJ2-2	NA	CSAHRGRPDTGELFF
TRBV27	TRBJ2-3	NA	CASSFLRFDTQYF
TRBV3-1	TRBJ1-3	few	CASSQELFGLTRPGNTIYF
TRBV7-9	TRBJ2-1	NA	CASSSPRNEQFF
TRBV7-6	TRBJ2-1	NA	CASSPERGSYNEQFF
TRBV5-5	TRBJ1-2	few	CASSLEANGTPYGYTF
TRBV15	TRBJ2-7	few	CATSRGSPYETPYEQYF
TRBV27	TRBJ2-3	few	CASSLRDPRLSDTQYF
TRBV9	TRBJ2-5	NA	CASAPPPREQRETQYF
TRBV5-6	TRBJ2-1	few	CASSLSGQGLNEQFF
TRBV12-5	TRBJ2-1	few	CASGSAAGDEQFF
TRBV7-8	TRBJ2-7	few	CASSLRSGGVYEQYF
TRBV6-2/TRBV6-3	TRBJ1-1	few	CASSYMTANTEAFF
TRBV7-3	TRBJ2-2	NA	CASSYSPGTYTGELFF
TRBV7-7	TRBJ2-1	NA	CASSLSDSASYNEQFF
TRBV5-1	TRBJ2-1	NA	CASSRWRGRGGQYDEQFF
TRBV6-2/TRBV6-3	TRBJ2-2	NA	CASSYGTSGRGDTGELFF
TRBV27	TRBJ2-5	few	CASSYEETQYF